These T cell receptor beta chains were read from a single sample in a study of cytomegalovirus exposure and HLA in healthy donors. Method: immunoSEQ multiplex PCR; TCRdb's copy keeps in-frame clones and lacks some. There are 200,000 or so clones in the sample; about 79% occur only once, and about 0.094% lies in the top ten. The sequenced sample consisted of PBMCs. The receptor set was obtained from a boy between 2 and 10 years old in good health and CMV-seronegative. Each CDR3 is given with its conserved first and last residue. The D gene is left open where the match is weak.

TRBJ2-3 | TRBD2 | TRBV7-3 | CASSLIAGGGDTQYF | TGTGCCAGCAGCTTAATCGCGGGGGGAGGAGATACGCAGTATTTT
TRBJ2-7 | TRBD1 | TRBV7-8 | CASSWDSRYEQYF | TGTGCCAGCAGCTGGGACAGTCGGTACGAGCAGTACTTC
TRBJ2-5 | TRBD1 | TRBV9 | CASSVRGQGRETQYF | TGTGCCAGCAGCGTAAGGGGACAGGGGAGGGAGACCCAGTACTTC
TRBJ1-2 | TRBD1 | TRBV28 | CASRSPGQGYGYTF | TGTGCCAGCAGGAGTCCCGGACAGGGCTATGGCTACACCTTC
TRBJ2-2 | TRBD1 | TRBV12-5 | CASGLRTGAISGELFF | TGTGCTAGTGGTTTGCGGACAGGGGCGATTAGCGGGGAGCTGTTTTTT
TRBJ2-5 | TRBD2 | TRBV5-6 | CASSWTSDQETQYF | TGTGCCAGCAGTTGGACTAGCGACCAAGAGACCCAGTACTTC
TRBJ2-6 | . | TRBV2 | CASSASSSGANVLTF | TGTGCCAGCAGCGCTTCTAGCTCTGGGGCCAACGTCCTGACTTTC
TRBJ2-5 | TRBD2 | TRBV10-3 | CAISESPSGGPGETQYF | TGTGCCATCAGTGAGTCTCCCAGCGGGGGGCCAGGGGAGACCCAGTACTTC
TRBJ1-2 | . | TRBV4-1 | CASSPNPFGQTYGYTF | TGCGCCAGCAGCCCAAACCCCTTCGGACAGACCTATGGCTACACCTTC
TRBJ2-3 | . | TRBV5-6 | CASSFTSTDKALTQYF | TGTGCCAGCAGCTTTACTAGTACCGATAAAGCCCTTACGCAGTATTTT